This T cell receptor beta chain stems from a study of cytomegalovirus exposure and HLA in healthy donors. Primers for the PCR totalled 60 Vbeta and 13 Jbeta. Profiled with immunoSEQ multiplex PCR; TCRdb holds only in-frame clones, not every one. The sample has approximately 150,000 clones, approximately 81% seen once; the top ten hold around 7.7%. Germline CDR1 is SGHRS and CDR2 is YFSETQ. V was clipped by 0 bases and J by 5 bases, with 14 bases between them. CDR3 length: 15 amino acids. J is TRBJ1-1 and V is TRBV5-1; perhaps TRBD1 as D (5 bases). The material sequenced was PBMCs. The source of this sequence is a woman aged 25 to 39 in good health and CMV-seropositive. This CDR3 is CASSLEIAGETEAFF. In DNA, the CDR3 is TGCGCCAGCAGCTTGGAAATCGCGGGGGAAACTGAAGCTTTCTTT. The whole variable domain, filled in from reference TRBV5-1 and TRBJ1-1, reads KAGVTQTPRYLIKTRGQQVTLSCSPISGHRSVSWYQQTPGQGLQFLFEYFSETQRNKGNFPGRFSGRQFSNSRSEMNVSTLELGDSALYLCASSLEIAGETEAFFGQGTRLTVV.